One and the same sample provided the 13 T cell receptor beta chains below, sequenced in a study of T cells after yellow fever vaccination. TCRdb reprocessed the 5' RACE reads via MiXCR and lists one record per CDR3 protein. This table has about 130,000 distinct CDR3 sequences, about 7% appearing once. Sequencing used CD4+ T cells sorted from PBMCs, obtained 10 days after the yellow fever booster vaccination. All receptors derive from a man aged 30-40 years who received the YFV17D yellow fever vaccine.

This clonotype was found a few times. The chain recombines TRBV12-3 or TRBV12-4 with TRBJ2-5, with 7 nucleotides matching TRBD1. The CDR3 extends over 14 amino acids. V shed 4 bases, J shed 4 bases, and the junction held 6 bases outside the gene matches. CDR3 coding DNA: TGTGCCAGCAGTTCACGGACAGGAGTAGAGACCCAGTACTTC. This codes for CASSSRTGVETQYF.

This clonotype was picked up a small number of times. V is TRBV20-1 and J is TRBJ2-7; D gene uncertain. The V and J ends lost 0 bases and 3 bases respectively, with 15 bases between them. This CDR3 comprises 15 residues. Germline CDR1 and CDR2: DFQATT and SNEGSKA (reference sequence). Here the CDR3 DNA reads TGCAGTGCTAGAGATCCGGAGACCAGCAACTACGAGCAGTACTTC. Residues: CSARDPETSNYEQYF.

The chain is built from TRBV5-3 and TRBJ2-5, with D possibly TRBD1 on 6 matching bases. TRBV5-3 is identified as an open reading frame with a role that is uncertain. V was pared by 8 bases and J by 7 bases, with 18 bases between. The CDR3 spans 13 residues. This chain's CDR3 is CARGQGQGATQYF. The DNA for the CDR3 is TGTGCCAGGGGCCAGGGGCAGGGTGCGACCCAGTACTTC.

This clonotype was seen a few times. This CDR3 is CASSGAGVAYNEQFF. The CDR3 DNA is TGTGCCAGTAGTGGGGCGGGAGTCGCCTACAATGAGCAGTTCTTC. The chain is built from TRBV19 and TRBJ2-1, with 7 bases matching TRBD2. With 5 bases clipped from V and 2 bases from J, the junction kept 6 bases outside the gene matches. CDR1 and CDR2 from the germline V gene are LNHDA and SQIVND (reference sequence). This CDR3 comprises 15 residues.

In this sample, this clonotype turned up many times. The chain links TRBV5-1 to TRBJ2-1, with 7 bases aligning to TRBD2. This CDR3 comprises 15 residues. Germline V gene lookup returns CDR1 SGHRS and CDR2 YFSETQ. The V and J ends lost 0 bases and 3 bases, in that order; junction bases with no gene match: 3. CDR3 in amino acids: CASSLDGRNYNEQFF. CDR3 bases: TGCGCCAGCAGCTTGGACGGGAGGAACTACAATGAGCAGTTCTTC.

This clonotype was counted ten times or more. The rearrangement links TRBV10-3 to TRBJ2-3; D might be TRBD2 (6 bases). Trimming shortened V by 3 bases and J by 5 bases, and 15 bases separated the two germline ends. The CDR3 has 15 residues. The germline V gene has CDR1 ENHRY and CDR2 SYGVKD. DNA of the CDR3: TGTGCCATCAGTGATTGGAGGGGCGTTTTAGATACGCAGTATTTT. Its translation: CAISDWRGVLDTQYF.

This clonotype has a count of ten or more. V gene TRBV20-1 combines with J gene TRBJ2-1; 10 nucleotides align to TRBD2. CDR3 length: 15 amino acids. Germline CDR1 reads DFQATT; CDR2 reads SNEGSKA (reference sequence). After removal of 6 bases from V and 6 bases from J, the junction contained 11 bases not matched to a gene. Here the CDR3 reads CSAPELAGFANEQFF. The CDR3 DNA follows: TGCAGTGCGCCCGAACTAGCGGGATTTGCCAATGAGCAGTTCTTC.

This clonotype was observed at least ten times. The J gene is TRBJ2-1, the V gene TRBV7-8; D call uncertain. Trimming pared 0 bases from V and 6 bases from J, leaving 3 bases between. The germline V gene encodes CDR1 SGHVS and CDR2 FQNEAQ. The CDR3 contains 12 residues. The CDR3 loop reads CASSLASNEQFF. The DNA of the CDR3 is TGTGCCAGCAGCTTAGCTTCCAATGAGCAGTTCTTC.

There are a few counts of this clonotype. The J gene is TRBJ1-4, the V gene TRBV2, with 7 bases matching TRBD1. J was trimmed by 7 bases and V by 5 bases; bases with no gene match: 13. Germline V gives CDR1 SNHLY, CDR2 FYNNEI. CDR3 length: 16 residues. The CDR3 loop is CASSPITGTDREKLFF. As DNA, the CDR3 is TGTGCCAGCAGTCCAATAACCGGGACAGACCGTGAAAAACTGTTTTTT.

This clonotype was seen repeatedly, ten times or more. The chain employs TRBV6-6 and TRBJ2-1; D not certain. This CDR3 contains 13 residues. The germline V gene encodes CDR1 MNHNY and CDR2 SVGAGI (reference sequence). Between the trimmed V and J ends, which lost 5 bases and 11 bases, there was a span of 16 bases. The CDR3 coding sequence is TGTGCCAGCAGTCCGTCGCATACGAGTAAGCAGTTCTTC. This translates into CASSPSHTSKQFF.

This clonotype has a count of ten or more. This sequence joins TRBV5-1 and TRBJ2-1; 15 bases match TRBD2. The germline CDR1 and CDR2 sequences are SGHRS and YFSETQ. The CDR3 is 18 amino acids. Germline trimming cut 1 base from V and 4 bases from J; bases unmatched to any gene: 6. DNA for the CDR3: TGCGCCAGCAGCTTGCTCCCGGGACTAGCGGGAGGATACAATGAGCAGTTCTTC. Its translation is CASSLLPGLAGGYNEQFF.

This clonotype showed up many times. This rearrangement joins TRBV20-1 to TRBJ2-1, with D possibly matching TRBD1 (6 bases). The CDR3 totals 18 residues. Trimming left V 5 bases short and J 0 bases short, with 23 bases between. Germline assignment: CDR1 DFQATT and CDR2 SNEGSKA (reference sequence). The CDR3 loop reads CSAWIGQRAFSSYNEQFF. The CDR3 bases are TGCAGTGCTTGGATAGGACAGCGAGCCTTCAGCTCCTACAATGAGCAGTTCTTC.

This clonotype was recorded at least ten times. The rearrangement joins TRBV6-6 to TRBJ2-7; tentatively, D is TRBD1 (6 bases). There are 13 residues in the CDR3. The germline gives CDR1 MNHNY, CDR2 SVGAGI (reference sequence). Trimming pared 6 bases from V and 3 bases from J, leaving 12 bases between. CDR3 coding DNA: TGTGCCAGCAGAGAAGGACAGAACTACGAGCAGTACTTC. Translation gives CASREGQNYEQYF.